One sample yielded the 7 T cell receptor beta chains listed below, sequenced in a study of CD8 T cells in Susac syndrome. An input of roughly 0.5 to 1 ug of RNA was subjected to reverse transcription using random hexamers. TCRdb ran MiXCR on the immunoSEQ multiplex PCR reads and lists one entry per CDR3 protein. Of around 150,000 distinct CDR3 sequences in the sample, more than 85% were seen once. The sequencing sample was made of CD8+ T cells from PBMCs. These receptors all come from a human donor with Susac syndrome.

The rearrangement uses TRBV28 and TRBJ2-2; D is possibly TRBD2 (6 bases). Germline CDR1 and CDR2: MDHEN and SYDVKM. This CDR3 has 16 residues. The germline V and J ends were trimmed by 8 bases and 4 bases, with 20 bases remaining between them. DNA for the CDR3: TGTGCCAGCGGGTCGTACCGGGACTCCCTCACCGGGGAGCTGTTTTTT. This sequence encodes CASGSYRDSLTGELFF.

The rearrangement links TRBV30 to TRBJ1-5; the D is unclear. V gave up 2 bases and J gave up 2 bases, with 7 bases separating them. The V gene's germline CDR1 is GTSNPN and CDR2 SVGIG (reference sequence). The CDR3 covers 13 residues. The CDR3 nucleotides are TGTGCCTGGAGTCCAGATGGCAATCAGCCCCAGCATTTT. Translation gives CAWSPDGNQPQHF.

V and J are TRBV9 and TRBJ1-1; 10 positions match TRBD1. The germline V gene has CDR1 SGDLS and CDR2 YYNGEE. V lost 4 bases to trimming and J lost 6 bases; unmatched junction nucleotides: 6. This CDR3 spans 14 amino acids. The CDR3, as DNA: TGTGCCAGCAGCCTCGGACAGGGGGACGCTGAAGCTTTCTTT. Translation: CASSLGQGDAEAFF.

This clonotype appeared once. The chain is built from TRBV25-1 and TRBJ2-4, with D unclear. CDR1 and CDR2 from the germline V gene are MGHDK and SYGVNS. This CDR3 region has 14 residues. Trimming removed 5 bases at V and 0 bases at J, with 8 bases between. The CDR3 DNA reads TGTGCCAGCAGTCCAGATGTAGCCAAAAACATTCAGTACTTC. Encoded protein: CASSPDVAKNIQYF.

The chain has TRBV29-1 and TRBJ2-1, with 7 bases identical to TRBD1. CDR1 is SQVTM and CDR2 is ANQGSEA in the germline V gene. The CDR3 is made up of 14 amino acids. The junction had 10 bases not matched to a gene; V was cut back by 3 bases and J by 8 bases. In DNA form, the CDR3 reads TGCAGCGTTGAGGGGGTCAGGGGGTTCGATGAGCAGTTCTTC. This encodes CSVEGVRGFDEQFF.

This chain connects TRBV4-1 to TRBJ1-1; D is unresolved. The CDR3 covers 13 residues. Germline V lookup: CDR1 MGHRA, CDR2 YSYEKL. V was shortened by 4 bases and J by 1 base, with 7 bases between the two germline ends. The CDR3 is CASSRSGNTEAFF. The CDR3 DNA follows: TGCGCCAGCAGCCGTTCAGGGAACACTGAAGCTTTCTTT.

The gene calls are TRBV12-2 and TRBJ2-7. TRBV12-2 is listed as a pseudogene. CDR3 length equals 15 residues. CDR3 region: CASRLEQNLAYEQYF. Written as DNA, the CDR3 is TGTGCAAGTCGCTTAGAACAAAACCTCGCCTACGAGCAGTACTTC.